Presented here are 19 T cell receptor beta chains from one specimen sequenced in a study of blood T cells in healthy people across ages (dated by TCRdb to the mid-2010s). Library prep was done by 5' RACE. For sequencing, an Illumina HiSeq 2500 was employed. A second PCR of about 6 to 11 cycles was run with a J-beta primer mix and a sample-barcoded 5' primer. In TCRdb, the public reads were trimmed at Q25 with fastp and aligned with MiXCR, with productive beta chains retained. Under each unique CDR3 protein, matching rows form one entry showing the most common genes and DNA. The sample table shows hundreds of thousands of distinct CDR3 sequences, and 20% to 30% are seen once. The ten largest clones represent roughly a tenth of the sample. These data were likewise used in another study, on T cells of mothers and their children.

The sample was blood. Receptors originate from a boy younger than 18 in good health.

This clonotype was counted only a few times. CDR3 sequence: CASSFGGEVETQYF. Written as DNA, the CDR3 is TGCGCCAGCAGCTTCGGAGGGGAGGTTGAGACCCAGTACTTC. The V gene is TRBV5-1, the J gene TRBJ2-5; D may be TRBD2 (6 bases). Trimming cost V 2 bases and J 5 bases, with 13 bases left between them. The CDR3 is 14 residues long. CDR1 SGHRS and CDR2 YFSETQ come from the germline V gene.

The rearrangement joins TRBV5-1 to TRBJ1-2; D perhaps matches TRBD1 (6 bases). Trimming took 0 bases from V and 2 from J, leaving 14 bases between them. The CDR3 sequence is 16 residues long. The V gene's germline CDR1 is SGHRS and CDR2 YFSETQ. The CDR3 sequence is CASSLGRWGANYGYTF. CDR3 sequence (DNA): TGCGCCAGCAGCTTGGGTCGTTGGGGGGCGAACTATGGCTACACCTTC. Full variable domain (missing parts from reference TRBV5-1 and TRBJ1-2): KAGVTQTPRYLIKTRGQQVTLSCSPISGHRSVSWYQQTPGQGLQFLFEYFSETQRNKGNFPGRFSGRQFSNSRSEMNVSTLELGDSALYLCASSLGRWGANYGYTFGSGTRLTVV.

The chain combines TRBV7-9 with TRBJ2-3, with D hard to call. Trimming left V 4 bases short and J 9 bases short, with 11 bases between. Germline values: CDR1 SEHNR, CDR2 FQNEAQ (reference sequence). The CDR3 has 12 residues. In nucleotides, the CDR3 is TGTGCCAGCAGCTCCTTGTTCTCCACGCAGTATTTT. Encoded protein: CASSSLFSTQYF.

This clonotype has a handful of counts. V is TRBV6-2 or TRBV6-3 and J is TRBJ2-1; tentatively, D is TRBD1 or TRBD2 (6 bases each). The DNA end lines up better with TRBJ2-5; the J call may be wrong. Germline V lookup: CDR1 MNHEY, CDR2 SVGEGT. The CDR3 totals 14 residues. CDR3 protein: CASNDGGHLETQYF. The CDR3 DNA reads as TGTGCCAGCAACGACGGGGGCCACTTAGAGACCCAGTACTTC.

This chain joins TRBV29-1 and TRBJ2-2, with TRBD1 matching over 10 bases. The length of the CDR3 is 15 residues. Germline V gene data show CDR1 as SQVTM and CDR2 as ANQGSEA. The trim removed 1 base at V and 3 bases at J, leaving 2 bases unmatched. The chain's CDR3 is CSVEGTGGDTGELFF. CDR3 nucleotides: TGCAGCGTTGAAGGGACAGGGGGGGACACCGGGGAGCTGTTTTTT.

This clonotype was found a few times. In DNA form, the CDR3 reads TGCAGTGCTATGGACTCAAAAGAGACCCAGTACTTC. It specifies CSAMDSKETQYF. V is TRBV20-1 and J is TRBJ2-1; a weak D match, TRBD2 (5 bases). The J call may be in error: the DNA end matches TRBJ2-5 better. Germline V gene data show CDR1 as DFQATT and CDR2 as SNEGSKA (reference sequence). CDR3 length: 12 amino acids.

As to this clonotype: At one end, the junction sequence differs from germline, possibly due to a read error. The V and J genes are TRBV4-2 and TRBJ2-5; no reliable D call. Judging by the DNA end, TRBJ2-1 fits better; the J call may be wrong. CDR3 length: 11 residues. Germline assignment: CDR1 LGHNA and CDR2 YNFKEQ. The CDR3 loop reads CAGSQGWEQFF. CDR3 nucleotides: TGTGCCGGCAGCCAAGGATGGGAGCAGTTCTTC.

J is TRBJ2-1 and V is TRBV19, with a tentative D call TRBD2 (5 bases). Per the germline V gene, CDR1 is LNHDA and CDR2 is SQIVND (reference sequence). V gave up 3 bases and J gave up 3 bases, with 9 bases separating them. CDR3 length: 14 amino acids. The CDR3 DNA reads TGTGCCAGTAGTATGGCCGGGGTCTACAATGAGCAGTTCTTC. Its protein product is CASSMAGVYNEQFF.

The gene calls are TRBV4-2 and TRBJ2-7; D is unclear. Germline lookup yields CDR1 LGHNA and CDR2 YNFKEQ. CDR3 length: 14 amino acids. Trimming stripped 3 bases from V and 5 bases from J, with 14 bases between. CDR3 nucleotides: TGTGCCAGCAGCCAGTCGGTGGGCCAGGACGAGCAGTACTTC. This sequence encodes CASSQSVGQDEQYF.

This clonotype was detected a few times. The genes are TRBV29-1 and TRBJ2-3; D is unclear. The germline V gene encodes CDR1 SQVTM and CDR2 ANQGSEA. This CDR3 region has 10 residues. Trimming cost V 6 bases and J 5 bases, with 6 bases left between them. Written as DNA, the CDR3 is TGCAGCGTGGTAGGAGATACGCAGTATTTT. This gives the protein CSVVGDTQYF.

V gene TRBV24-1 combines with J gene TRBJ2-5; no clear D. This CDR3 spans 12 amino acids. In germline, CDR1 is KGHDR, CDR2 SFDVKD. V lost 4 bases, J lost 4 bases, and 6 bases lay in between. Here the CDR3 reads CATSDRLETQYF. CDR3 coding DNA: TGTGCCACCAGTGACCGCCTAGAGACCCAGTACTTC.

This clonotype showed up just a few times. The CDR3 region is CASSRKTGAIQEKLFF. CDR3 bases: TGCGCCAGCAGCCGAAAAACAGGGGCCATTCAGGAAAAACTGTTTTTT. The chain uses TRBV4-1 and TRBJ1-4, with 7 bases aligning to TRBD1. Trimming at V came to 4 bases and at J to 8 bases, leaving 13 bases not matched to a gene. CDR1 and CDR2 (germline): MGHRA, YSYEKL. The CDR3 is 16 amino acids.

This clonotype was seen a few times. J is TRBJ2-2 and V is TRBV12-3 or TRBV12-4; D uncertain. CDR3 size: 14 residues. V was shortened by 3 bases and J by 4 bases, with 9 bases between the two germline ends. This CDR3 reads CASSFSVPTGELFF. CDR3 in DNA: TGTGCCAGCAGTTTCTCAGTTCCCACCGGGGAGCTGTTTTTT.

V gene TRBV13 combines with J gene TRBJ2-1, with TRBD2 matching 11 bases. Germline CDR1 PRHDT, CDR2 FYEKMQ (reference sequence). Trimming took 1 base from V and 4 from J; bases not matched to a gene: 15. This CDR3 spans 20 amino acids. For the CDR3, the DNA is TGTGCCAGCAGCTTAGTGGGGGGGACTAGCGGATGGGCCTCATACAATGAGCAGTTCTTC. This gives the protein CASSLVGGTSGWASYNEQFF.

The chain combines TRBV12-3 or TRBV12-4 with TRBJ1-4; the D gene is possibly TRBD1 (5 bases). The CDR3 is made up of 14 amino acids. Trimming removed 6 bases from V and 6 bases from J, with 14 bases in between. The CDR3 coding sequence is TGTGCCAGCAGACAGCTGGGCAGGGATGAAAAACTGTTTTTT. This codes for CASRQLGRDEKLFF.

The chain has TRBV4-1 and TRBJ2-7, with D unresolved. Germline CDR1 and CDR2: MGHRA and YSYEKL. CDR3 size: 15 residues. With 1 base removed from V and 6 bases from J, the gap between germline ends came to 16 bases. The CDR3 DNA follows: TGCGCCAGCAGCCAAGGACCTGGTCAGCTAGGCGAGCAGTACTTC. Residues: CASSQGPGQLGEQYF.

This clonotype showed up just a few times. This chain connects TRBV7-9 to TRBJ2-5; D not certain. The J call may be in error: the DNA end matches TRBJ2-1 better. Germline V gene data show CDR1 as SEHNR and CDR2 as FQNEAQ (reference sequence). This CDR3 region has 14 residues. This CDR3 is CASSLETPSFEQFF. The CDR3 DNA follows: TGTGCCAGCAGCTTAGAGACTCCATCTTTCGAGCAGTTCTTC.

J is TRBJ1-5 and V is TRBV20-1; possibly TRBD1 for D (5 bases). The CDR3 consists of 11 residues. Per germline, CDR1 DFQATT and CDR2 SNEGSKA (reference sequence). Trimming cost V 0 bases and J 15 bases, with 12 bases left between them. CDR3 in DNA: TGCAGTGCTAGAGATGGGTCGGGACGGCATTTT. Protein: CSARDGSGRHF.

V gene TRBV11-2 combines with J gene TRBJ1-6; no clear D. The germline CDR1 and CDR2 sequences are SGHAT and FQNNGV. There are 17 residues in the CDR3. Trimming shortened V by 3 bases and J by 0 bases, and 12 bases separated the two germline ends. CDR3 nucleotides: TGTGCCAGCAGCTTGCCATCTATCAGCTCCTATAATTCACCCCTCCACTTT. Protein sequence: CASSLPSISSYNSPLHF.